This TCR beta chain stems from a study of human T cells and chemical hapten exposure. Across the study: Sensitization was performed using 2% DPC on an approximately 2 cm by approximately 2 cm upper inner arm skin site. Regarding the study as a whole: TCRs at a frequency above 1 in 1000 stayed unchanged with DPC sensitization. Every donor had alopecia, and their immune response may therefore differ from healthy people's.

TCRdb redid the calling of the RACE reads with MiXCR, one entry per CDR3 protein. The data show over 300,000 distinct CDR3 sequences, 4.5% to 5.5% seen once. Time point of the sample: pre-sensitization, week 0. Treatment given: therapeutic diphenylcyclopropenone sensitization with weekly scalp DPC. This clonotype was observed many times. As yet, its antigen is unknown. Sequencing used whole blood, obtained in connection with sensitization to the hapten diphenylcyclopropenone (DPC). The origin of this receptor is a woman in her forties or fifties with alopecia areata. Some clones in this sample may be carry-over from other donors' samples.

CDR3 loop: CSARDLAGGPQETQYF. CDR3 nucleotides: TGCAGTGCTAGAGATCTAGCGGGAGGGCCGCAGGAGACCCAGTACTTC. The chain recombines TRBV20-1 with TRBJ2-5; 12 bases align to TRBD2. V trimming: 0 bases; J trimming: 5 bases; junction bases outside the gene matches: 7. This CDR3 comprises 16 residues. Germline CDR1 is DFQATT and CDR2 is SNEGSKA (reference sequence).